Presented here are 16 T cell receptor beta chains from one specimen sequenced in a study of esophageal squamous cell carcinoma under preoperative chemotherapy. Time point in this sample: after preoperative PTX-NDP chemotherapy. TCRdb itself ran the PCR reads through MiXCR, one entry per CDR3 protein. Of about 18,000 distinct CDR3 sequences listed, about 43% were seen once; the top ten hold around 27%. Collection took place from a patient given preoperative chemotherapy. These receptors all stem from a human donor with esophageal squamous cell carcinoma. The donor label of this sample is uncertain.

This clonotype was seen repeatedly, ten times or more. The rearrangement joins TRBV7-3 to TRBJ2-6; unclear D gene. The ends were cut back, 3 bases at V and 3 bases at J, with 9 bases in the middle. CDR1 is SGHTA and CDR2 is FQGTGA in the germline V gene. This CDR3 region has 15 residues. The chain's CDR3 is CASSFQEFGANVLTF. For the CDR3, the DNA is TGTGCCAGCAGCTTCCAGGAATTTGGGGCCAACGTCCTGACTTTC.

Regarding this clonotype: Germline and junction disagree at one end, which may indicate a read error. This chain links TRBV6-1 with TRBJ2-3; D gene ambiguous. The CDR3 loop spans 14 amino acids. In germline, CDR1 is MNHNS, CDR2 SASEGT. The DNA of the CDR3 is TGTGCGAGCAGCGACGGCCGCGGCCTGGATACGCAGTACTTT. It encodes CASSDGRGLDTQYF.

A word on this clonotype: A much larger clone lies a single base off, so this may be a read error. The CDR3 region is CASSYATSGRTYEQFF. CDR3 DNA: TGTGCCAGCAGCTATGCGACTAGCGGGAGAACCTACGAGCAGTTCTTC. V gene TRBV7-2 combines with J gene TRBJ2-1; 12 bases map to TRBD2. Germline-derived CDR1 and CDR2 are SGHTA and FQGNSA. The CDR3 sequence is 16 residues long. Trimming took 4 bases from V and 10 from J; bases not matched to a gene: 11. The full variable domain, completed using reference TRBV7-2 and TRBJ2-1, is GAGVSQSPSNKVTEKGKDVELRCDPISGHTALYWYRQSLGQGLEFLIYFQGNSAPDKSGLPSDRFSAERTGGSVSTLTIQRTQQEDSAVYLCASSYATSGRTYEQFFGPGTRLTVL.

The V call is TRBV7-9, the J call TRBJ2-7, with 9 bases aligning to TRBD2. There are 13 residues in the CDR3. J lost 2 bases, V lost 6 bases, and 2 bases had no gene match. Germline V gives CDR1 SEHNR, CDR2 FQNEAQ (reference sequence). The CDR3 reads CASRTSGTYEQYF. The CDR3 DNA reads TGTGCCAGCAGGACTAGCGGAACCTACGAGCAGTACTTC.

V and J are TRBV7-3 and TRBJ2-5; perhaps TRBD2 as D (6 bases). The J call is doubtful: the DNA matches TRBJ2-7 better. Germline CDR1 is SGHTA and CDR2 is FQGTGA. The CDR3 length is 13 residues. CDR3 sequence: CASSLSRGSEQYF. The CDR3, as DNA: TGTGCCAGCAGCTTAAGCCGGGGGAGCGAGCAGTACTTC.

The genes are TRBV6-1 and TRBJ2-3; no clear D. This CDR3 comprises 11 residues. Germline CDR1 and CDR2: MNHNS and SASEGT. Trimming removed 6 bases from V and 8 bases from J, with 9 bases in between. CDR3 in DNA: TGTGCCAGCAGGAACCAACGTACGCAGTATTTT. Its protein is CASRNQRTQYF.

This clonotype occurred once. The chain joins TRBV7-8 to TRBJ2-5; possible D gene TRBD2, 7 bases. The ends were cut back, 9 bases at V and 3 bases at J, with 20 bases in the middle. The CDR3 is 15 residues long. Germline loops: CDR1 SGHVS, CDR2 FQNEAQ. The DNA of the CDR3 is TGTGCCAGGGGCTTCGGGGGGCTAGCCAAAGAGACCCAGTACTTC. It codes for CARGFGGLAKETQYF.

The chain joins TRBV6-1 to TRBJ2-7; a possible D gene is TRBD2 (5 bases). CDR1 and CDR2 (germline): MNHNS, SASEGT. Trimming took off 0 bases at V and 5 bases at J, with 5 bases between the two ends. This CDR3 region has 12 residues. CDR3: CASSEAGDEQYF. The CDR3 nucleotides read TGTGCCAGCAGTGAAGCCGGGGACGAGCAGTACTTC.

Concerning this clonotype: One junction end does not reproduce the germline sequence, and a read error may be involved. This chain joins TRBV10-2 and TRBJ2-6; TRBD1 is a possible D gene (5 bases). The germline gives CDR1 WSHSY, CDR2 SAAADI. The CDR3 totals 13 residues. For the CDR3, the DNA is TGCGCCACCTCGTACTCTGGGGCCAACGACCTGTCCTTC. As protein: CATSYSGANDLSF.

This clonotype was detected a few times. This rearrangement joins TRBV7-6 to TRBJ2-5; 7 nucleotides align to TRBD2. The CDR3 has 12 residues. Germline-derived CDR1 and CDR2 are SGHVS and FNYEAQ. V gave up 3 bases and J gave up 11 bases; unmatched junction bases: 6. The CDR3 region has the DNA TGTGCCAGCAGCTTTTATGCGGGGGAGCAGTACTTC. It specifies CASSFYAGEQYF.

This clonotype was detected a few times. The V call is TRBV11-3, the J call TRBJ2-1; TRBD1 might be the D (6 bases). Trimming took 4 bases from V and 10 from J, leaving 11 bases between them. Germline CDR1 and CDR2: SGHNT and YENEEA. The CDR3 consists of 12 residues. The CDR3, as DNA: TGTGCCAGCAGCTCGACAGGAGACGAGCAGTTCTTC. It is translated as CASSSTGDEQFF.

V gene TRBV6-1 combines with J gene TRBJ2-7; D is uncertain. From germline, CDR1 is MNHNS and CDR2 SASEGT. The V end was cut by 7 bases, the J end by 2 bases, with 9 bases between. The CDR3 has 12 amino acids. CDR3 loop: CASNADPYEQYF. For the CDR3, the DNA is TGTGCCAGCAATGCAGATCCCTACGAGCAGTACTTC.

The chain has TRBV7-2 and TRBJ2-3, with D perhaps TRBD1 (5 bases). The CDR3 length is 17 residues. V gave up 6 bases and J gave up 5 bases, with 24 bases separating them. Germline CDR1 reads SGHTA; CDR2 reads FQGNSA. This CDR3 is CASRMGLGGSIEDTQYF. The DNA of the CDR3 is TGTGCCAGCAGGATGGGGCTTGGCGGCAGTATCGAAGATACGCAGTATTTT.

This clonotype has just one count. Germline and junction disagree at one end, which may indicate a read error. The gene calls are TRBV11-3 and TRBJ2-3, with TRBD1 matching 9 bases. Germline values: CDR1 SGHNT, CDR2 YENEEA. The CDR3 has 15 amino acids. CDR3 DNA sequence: TGTGCCCGCGGCCCGGGACAGGGAGCCACAAACACTCAGTATTTC. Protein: CARGPGQGATNTQYF.

CDR3 amino acids: CASTPHWTLQETQYF. The DNA for the CDR3 is TGTGCCAGCACCCCACACTGGACACTTCAAGAGACCCAGTACTTC. The chain is built from TRBV7-8 and TRBJ2-5, with TRBD1 as a possible D gene (5 bases). This CDR3 has 15 residues. V was clipped by 7 bases and J by 2 bases, with 17 bases between them. CDR1 and CDR2 (germline): SGHVS, FQNEAQ.

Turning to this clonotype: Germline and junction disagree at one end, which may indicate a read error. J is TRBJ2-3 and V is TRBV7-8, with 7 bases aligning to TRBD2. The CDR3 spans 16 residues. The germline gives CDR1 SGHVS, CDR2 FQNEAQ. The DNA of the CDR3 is TGTGCCAGCAGCGTCGCGGGAGCGGGCGCCACAAATACGCAGTATTTC. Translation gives CASSVAGAGATNTQYF. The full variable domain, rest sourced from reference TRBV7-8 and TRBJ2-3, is GAGVSQSPRYKVAKRGQDVALRCDPISGHVSLFWYQQALGQGPEFLTYFQNEAQLDKSGLPSDRFFAERPEGSVSTLKIQRTQQEDSAVYLCASSVAGAGATNTQYFGPGTRLTVL.